This T cell receptor (beta chain) stems from a study of radiotherapy plus CTLA-4 blockade in lung cancer. About the research overall: Among all patients, roughly 19% showed objective responses, while 30% to 35% had disease control. Study-wide results and caveats: Reportedly, early blood T cell clone dynamics best predicted response, with interferon-beta. TCR clones of tumor origin grew in blood after radiotherapy plus ipilimumab.

TCRdb keeps only in-frame clones here, not all; method: immunoSEQ multiplex PCR. Of roughly 97,000 clones detected, 60% to 75% appear once; the ten largest clones hold around 2.8%. This clone was observed once. Its specificity is not known. Germline V gene lookup returns CDR1 SNHLY and CDR2 FYNNEI. V lost 5 bases to trimming and J lost 0 bases, with 8 bases between them. The CDR3 runs to 14 residues. Ipilimumab CTLA-4 blockade and focal radiation were given to patients with chemo-refractory metastatic non-small-cell lung cancer. The V call is TRBV2, the J call TRBJ1-5; no clear D gene. This specimen was peripheral blood, taken from a patient treated with radiotherapy plus ipilimumab. The origin of this receptor is a human donor with non-small cell lung cancer who had a partial response to radiotherapy plus ipilimumab. Some clones in this sample may be carry-over from other donors' samples. The CDR3 protein is CASSPLGSNQPQHF. The CDR3 coding sequence is TGTGCCAGCAGTCCCCTAGGTAGCAATCAGCCCCAGCATTTT.